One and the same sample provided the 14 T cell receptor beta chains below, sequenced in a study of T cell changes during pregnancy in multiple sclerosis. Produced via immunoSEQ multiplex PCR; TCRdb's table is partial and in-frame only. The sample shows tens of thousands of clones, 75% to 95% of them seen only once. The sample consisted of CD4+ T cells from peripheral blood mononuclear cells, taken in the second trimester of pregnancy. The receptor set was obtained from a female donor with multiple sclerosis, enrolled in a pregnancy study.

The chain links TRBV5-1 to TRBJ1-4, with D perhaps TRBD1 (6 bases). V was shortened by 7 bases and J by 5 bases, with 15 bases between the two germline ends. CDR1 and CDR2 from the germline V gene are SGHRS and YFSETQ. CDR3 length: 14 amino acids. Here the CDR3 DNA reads TGCGCCAGCTCCCTGGACAGAGGAAATGAAAAACTGTTTTTT. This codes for CASSLDRGNEKLFF.

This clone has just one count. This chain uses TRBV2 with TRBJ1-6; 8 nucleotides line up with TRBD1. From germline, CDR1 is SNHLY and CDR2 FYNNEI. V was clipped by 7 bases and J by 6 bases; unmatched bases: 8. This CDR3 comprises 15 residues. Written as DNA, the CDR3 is TGTGCCAGCACAGAACAGGGGGTGGGTAATTCACCCCTCCACTTT. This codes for CASTEQGVGNSPLHF.

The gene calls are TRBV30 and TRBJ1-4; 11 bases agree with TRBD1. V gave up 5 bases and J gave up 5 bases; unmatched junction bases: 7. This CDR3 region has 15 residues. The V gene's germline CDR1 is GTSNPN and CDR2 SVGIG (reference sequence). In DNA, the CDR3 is TGTGCCTGGGATCGGGGACAGGGGGACAATGAAAAACTGTTTTTT. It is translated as CAWDRGQGDNEKLFF.

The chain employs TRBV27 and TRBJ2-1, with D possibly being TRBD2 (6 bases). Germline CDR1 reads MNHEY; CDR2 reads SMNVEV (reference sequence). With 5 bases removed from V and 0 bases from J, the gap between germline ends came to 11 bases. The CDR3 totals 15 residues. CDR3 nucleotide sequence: TGTGCCAGCAGTCCTCCTAGCGTCTCCTACAATGAGCAGTTCTTC. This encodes CASSPPSVSYNEQFF.

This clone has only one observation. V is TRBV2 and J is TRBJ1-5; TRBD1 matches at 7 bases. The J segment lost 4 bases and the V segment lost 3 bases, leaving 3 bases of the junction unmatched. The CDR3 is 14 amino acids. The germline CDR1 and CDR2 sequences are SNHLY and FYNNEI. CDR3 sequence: CASSDIQGNQPQHF. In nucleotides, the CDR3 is TGTGCCAGCAGTGATATACAGGGGAATCAGCCCCAGCATTTT.

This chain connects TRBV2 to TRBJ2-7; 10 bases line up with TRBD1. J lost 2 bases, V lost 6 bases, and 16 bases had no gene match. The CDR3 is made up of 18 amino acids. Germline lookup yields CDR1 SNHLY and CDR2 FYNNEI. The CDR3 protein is CASSDGPGTGVDTYEQYF. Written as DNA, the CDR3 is TGTGCCAGCAGCGATGGTCCCGGGACAGGGGTGGACACCTACGAGCAGTACTTC.

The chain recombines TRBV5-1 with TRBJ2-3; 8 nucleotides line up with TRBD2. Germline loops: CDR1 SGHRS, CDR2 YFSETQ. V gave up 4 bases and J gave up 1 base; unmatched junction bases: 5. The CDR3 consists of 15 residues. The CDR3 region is CASSPAGDRTDTQYF. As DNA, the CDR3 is TGCGCCAGCAGCCCAGCGGGGGACCGCACAGATACGCAGTATTTT. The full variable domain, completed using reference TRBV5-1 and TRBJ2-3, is KAGVTQTPRYLIKTRGQQVTLSCSPISGHRSVSWYQQTPGQGLQFLFEYFSETQRNKGNFPGRFSGRQFSNSRSEMNVSTLELGDSALYLCASSPAGDRTDTQYFGPGTRLTVL.

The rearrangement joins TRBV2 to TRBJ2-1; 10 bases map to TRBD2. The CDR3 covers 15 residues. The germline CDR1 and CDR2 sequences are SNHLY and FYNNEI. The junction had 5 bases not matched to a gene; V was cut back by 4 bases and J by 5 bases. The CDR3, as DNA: TGTGCCAGCAGTGGGACTAGCGGCCCTAACAATGAGCAGTTCTTC. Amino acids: CASSGTSGPNNEQFF.

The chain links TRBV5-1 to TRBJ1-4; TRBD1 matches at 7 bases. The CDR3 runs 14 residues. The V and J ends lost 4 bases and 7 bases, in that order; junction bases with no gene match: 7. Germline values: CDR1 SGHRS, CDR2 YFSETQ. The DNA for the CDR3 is TGCGCCAGCAGCATAGAGGGGGCTGGTGAAAAACTGTTTTTT. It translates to CASSIEGAGEKLFF.

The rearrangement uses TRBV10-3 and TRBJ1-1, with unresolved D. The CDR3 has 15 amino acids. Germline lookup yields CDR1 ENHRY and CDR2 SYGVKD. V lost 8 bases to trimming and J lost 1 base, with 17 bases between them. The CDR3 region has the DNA TGTGCCATCGCGCCAGGAGGGCACGAGAACACTGAAGCTTTCTTT. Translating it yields CAIAPGGHENTEAFF.

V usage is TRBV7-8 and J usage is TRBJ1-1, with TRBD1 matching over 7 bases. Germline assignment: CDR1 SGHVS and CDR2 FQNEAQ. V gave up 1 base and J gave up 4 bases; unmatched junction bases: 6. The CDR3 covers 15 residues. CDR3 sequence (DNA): TGTGCCAGCAGCTTAGGACAGGGCGGGACCACTGAAGCTTTCTTT. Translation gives CASSLGQGGTTEAFF.

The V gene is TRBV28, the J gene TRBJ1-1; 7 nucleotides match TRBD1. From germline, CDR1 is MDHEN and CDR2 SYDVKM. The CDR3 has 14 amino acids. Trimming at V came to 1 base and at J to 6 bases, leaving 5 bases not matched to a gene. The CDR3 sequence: CASSLFRGSAEAFF. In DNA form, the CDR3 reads TGTGCCAGCAGTTTATTCAGGGGGAGCGCTGAAGCTTTCTTT. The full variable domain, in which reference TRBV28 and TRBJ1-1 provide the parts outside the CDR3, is DVKVTQSSRYLVKRTGEKVFLECVQDMDHENMFWYRQDPGLGLRLIYFSYDVKMKEKGDIPEGYSVSREKKERFSLILESASTNQTSMYLCASSLFRGSAEAFFGQGTRLTVV.

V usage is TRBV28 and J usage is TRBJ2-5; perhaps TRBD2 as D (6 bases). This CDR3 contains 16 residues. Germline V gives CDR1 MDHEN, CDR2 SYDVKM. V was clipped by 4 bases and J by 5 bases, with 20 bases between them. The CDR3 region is CASSSVGGGPIETQYF. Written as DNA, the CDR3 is TGTGCCAGCAGTTCTGTGGGAGGAGGACCTATTGAGACCCAGTACTTC.

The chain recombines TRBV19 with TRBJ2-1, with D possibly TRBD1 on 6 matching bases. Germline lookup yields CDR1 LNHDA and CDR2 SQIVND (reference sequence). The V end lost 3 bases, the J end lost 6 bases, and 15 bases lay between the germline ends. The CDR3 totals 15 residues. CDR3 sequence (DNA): TGTGCCAGTAGTATTCCGGGACAATATTTCAATGAGCAGTTCTTC. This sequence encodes CASSIPGQYFNEQFF.